Listed here is a single T cell receptor beta chain. The target antigen is unknown. The CDR3 sequence is 15 residues long. Germline-derived CDR1 and CDR2 are ENHRY and SYGVKD. The V and J ends lost 3 bases and 0 bases respectively, with 11 bases between them. This entry belongs to a study of identical twins. TCRdb re-called the 5' RACE reads through MiXCR, storing one row per CDR3 protein. The sample contains about 900,000 distinct CDR3 sequences, roughly an eighth of which appear only once. Points from the study as a whole: Less excess twin sharing appeared in beta out-of-frame sequences. The abundant beta clonotypes from cord blood had fewer insertions, and memory repertoires had none of this. Compared with models, monozygotic twins showed more out-of-frame TCR alpha sharing.

These sequences were also reported in another study, on yellow fever vaccine responses in identical twins.

The TCR was taken from a woman aged 18-35 years in good health. The genes are TRBV10-3 and TRBJ1-1; D possibly corresponds to TRBD1 (5 bases). Sequences were obtained from PBMCs. The CDR3 region has the DNA TGTGCCATCAGTGACACCAGGGCCATGAACACTGAAGCTTTCTTT. Amino acid sequence: CAISDTRAMNTEAFF.